These T cell receptor beta chains were read from a single sample in a study of T-cell memory formation after mild COVID-19. TCRdb fed the 5' RACE reads into MiXCR, producing one record per CDR3 protein. There are roughly 400,000 distinct CDR3 sequences in the sample; roughly 15% occur only once, and 20% to 25% lies in the top ten. What was sequenced was PBMCs or a T cell subset sorted from them (not recorded which). Source of these receptors: a man between 18 and 29 years old who had mild COVID-19 (a few samples of this study predate the infection). Cell type and time point are not known. Both conserved end residues are part of each CDR3. D genes are given only for firm matches. Clone size is stated in some rows and not others, as once, few, many or a class when expanded.

j_call,d_call,clone_size,v_call,cdr3_nt,cdr3_aa
TRBJ2-5,TRBD1,-,TRBV7-3,TGTGCCAGCAGCTTGGGACCGGGACAGGGAGAGACCCAGTACTTC,CASSLGPGQGETQYF
TRBJ1-3,-,-,TRBV18,TGTGCCAGCTCACCAGTGGACAGTAGCTCTGGAAACACCATATATTTT,CASSPVDSSSGNTIYF
TRBJ1-4,-,few,TRBV4-1,TGCGCCAGCAGCCTCCGACAGGCAACTAATGAAAAACTGTTTTTT,CASSLRQATNEKLFF
TRBJ2-3,TRBD2,few,TRBV12-3/TRBV12-4,TGTGCCAGCAGCCTTCGGGGGGACCCCACAGATACGCAGTATTTT,CASSLRGDPTDTQYF
TRBJ2-7,-,-,TRBV20-1,TGCAGTGCTAGATCAGCAAGGCTGGGGATTTACGAGCAGTACTTC,CSARSARLGIYEQYF
TRBJ2-3,-,-,TRBV30,TGTGCCTGGAGTGGCGGAGATACGCAGTATTTT,CAWSGGDTQYF
TRBJ2-3,-,-,TRBV5-1,TGCGCCAGCAGCTTGGGCCCCGGGACCAGCACAGATACGCAGTATTTT,CASSLGPGTSTDTQYF
TRBJ2-5,TRBD2,few,TRBV24-1,TGTGCCACCTCCCCGGGCGGGACTAGCGGTGGAGAGACCCAGTACTTC,CATSPGGTSGGETQYF
TRBJ1-3,-,-,TRBV5-1,TGCGCCAGCAGCTCAGGACCCACGGGAAACACCATATATTTT,CASSSGPTGNTIYF
TRBJ2-3,TRBD2,few,TRBV18,TGTGCCAGCTCTCTCACTAGCGGGGGGCGCCATACGCAGTATTTT,CASSLTSGGRHTQYF
TRBJ2-1,TRBD1,-,TRBV5-1,TGCGCCAGCAGCTATGGACAGGGGGCCGATGAGCAGTTCTTC,CASSYGQGADEQFF
TRBJ2-7,TRBD1,few,TRBV19,TGTGCCAGTAGTCTAGACAGGGGGCAGACCTACGAGCAGTACTTC,CASSLDRGQTYEQYF
TRBJ2-2,-,-,TRBV7-3,TGTGCCAGCAGCTCCCCGATGGTCGGGGAGCTGTTTTTT,CASSSPMVGELFF
TRBJ1-6,TRBD1,-,TRBV10-3,TGTGCCATCAGTGAAGAGGGACAGGGTTCACCCCTCCACTTT,CAISEEGQGSPLHF
TRBJ2-5,-,few,TRBV4-2,TGTGCCAGCAGCCAAGACCCGTCGGGGGAGACCCAGTACTTC,CASSQDPSGETQYF
TRBJ1-6,-,few,TRBV7-8,TGTGCCAGCAGCCCGGGCCTCTATAATTCACCCCTCCACTTT,CASSPGLYNSPLHF
TRBJ2-3,-,-,TRBV7-2,TGTGCCAGCAGCTTAGTTGCGTCGTCGCAGTATTTT,CASSLVASSQYF
TRBJ2-7,TRBD2,few,TRBV6-2/TRBV6-3,TGTGCCAGCAGCGCGGGGACTACGGGGCAGTACTTC,CASSAGTTGQYF
TRBJ2-1,-,-,TRBV5-6,TGTGCCAGCAGCTTGGCAGGGGACCGCAATGAGCAGTTCTTC,CASSLAGDRNEQFF
TRBJ1-1,-,-,TRBV6-2/TRBV6-3,TGTGCCAGCAGTGGACCCCCCTACGGGAACACTGAAGCTTTCTTT,CASSGPPYGNTEAFF
TRBJ2-5,-,-,TRBV5-6,TGTGCCAGCAGCAGAGGACACGGGTCGATGAGAGAGACCCAGTACTTC,CASSRGHGSMRETQYF
TRBJ1-1,-,many,TRBV6-2/TRBV6-3,TGTGCCAGCAGGCGGAACACTGAAGCTTTCTTT,CASRRNTEAFF
TRBJ1-4,-,-,TRBV29-1,TGCAGCGTTGAAGCGGGGATGGCCCCGGAAAAACTGTTTTTT,CSVEAGMAPEKLFF
TRBJ1-2,-,few,TRBV20-1,TGCAGTGCTAGCGAGTACTATGGCTACACCTTC,CSASEYYGYTF
TRBJ2-3,TRBD2,many,TRBV12-3/TRBV12-4,TGTGCCAGCACCCTGGTCGGGGCTAGCGGGGCGGCGCAGTATTTT,CASTLVGASGAAQYF
TRBJ2-6,-,-,TRBV18,TGTGCCAGCTCACCACCGCCAGGGAGCTCTGGGGCCAACGTCCTGACTTTC,CASSPPPGSSGANVLTF